This TCR beta chain was sequenced for a study of blood T cells in healthy people across ages. Study observations and caveats: As naive T cell percentage varied, TCR beta diversity correlated strongly with it.

The CDR3 runs to 12 residues. Germline-derived CDR1 and CDR2 are LGHNA and YNFKEQ. Turning to this clonotype: What it binds is not known. One junction end does not reproduce the germline sequence, and a read error may be involved.

It was with a sample-barcoded 5' primer and a J-beta primer mix that a second PCR of roughly 6 to 11 cycles was run. TCRdb used MiXCR to reprocess the 5' RACE reads, holding one entry per CDR3 protein. Of 750,000 or so distinct CDR3 sequences detected, around 25% appear once; the ten largest clones hold more than 8%. RNA extraction gave at least 5 micrograms of total RNA per sample. The sample also formed part of further work on T cells of mothers and their children. That report notes: Relative to unrelated pairs, biologically related mother-child dyads exhibited marginally greater, non-significant overlap.

The V and J genes are TRBV4-2 and TRBJ1-2; D gene ambiguous. The sequenced sample consisted of blood. The sequence was collected from a boy between 5 and 17 years old in good health. CDR3 coding DNA: TGTGCCTGCAGCCATTGGGAGAATGGCTACACCTTC. Translation gives CACSHWENGYTF.